This section outlines one T cell receptor (beta chain) sequence together with its context. This receptor's antigen is unknown. It has no much larger one-base neighbor in the sample; base qualities were not kept. Collaborating institutions collected whole blood in K2EDTA tubes following their own protocols. Collaborator samples were shipped for TCRbeta analysis as frozen whole blood, isolated PBMCs, or DNA extracted from either sample type. The immunoSEQ Assay, a bias-controlled multiplex PCR, was used to amplify TCRbeta CDR3 regions from genomic DNA. Per the source publication's procedure: Nucleated cell counts per sample were estimated from amplification of reference gene primers within the assay. To quantify the absolute abundance of each unique TCRbeta CDR3 rearrangement, sequence reads were collapsed and filtered. For each sample, productive Simpson clonality was calculated as the square root of Simpson's diversity index over productive rearrangements. TCRdb limited this immuneACCESS table to in-frame rearrangements with V and J called. A share of clones is missing; checked studies link under half to unresolved V genes, and the rest is unexplained. Clonal size and the V and J genes are those of that table, whereas D and trimming came from the DNA. This sample lists 100,000 or so clones; around 85% were detected once. The ten largest clones capture 1.5% to 2% of the sample.

This entry comes from a study of blood T cell repertoires in COVID-19 (TCRdb year 2020). Notes on the research overall: Samples from collaborators originated in the United States, Italy and Spain and spanned both the acute and convalescent phases of COVID-19. The dataset comprised deeply sampled blood TCRbeta repertoires from subjects exposed to, actively infected with, or recovered from COVID-19. Where available, HLA class I and class II types were obtained from metadata supplied by the sample provider rather than from assay-based typing. The samples were drawn from the first 160 participants of the ongoing ImmuneRACE study and from 950 to 1,500 subjects provided by 6 global collaborators. Nearly every sample came with metadata listing a de-identified subject ID, COVID-19 status, age in years and sex. The material from the prospective study consisted of cDNA or gDNA derived from T cells, B-cell-depleted T cells, or PBMCs. The repertoires were made available in a free public database intended to serve as a resource for research on the immune response to SARS-CoV-2. The full study reports these points: How much clinical and demographic metadata was included differed by source and by participant, and the metadata was provided uncurated.

From its cysteine to its phenylalanine, the CDR3 spans 19 amino acids. Just the 57-base CDR3 DNA is kept, in frame starting at base 1. CDR1 KGHDR and CDR2 SFDVKD were looked up in the germline V gene. Trimming removed 3 bases from V and 3 bases from J, leaving 24 bases between the germline ends. The chain is assembled from TRBV24-1 and TRBJ2-3; matching of 7 bases hints at TRBD2 as the D gene. The sample consisted of peripheral blood. The origin of this receptor is a woman between 65 and 79 years old with active or convalescent COVID-19. The DNA sequence is given as TGTGCCACCAGTGATAGAAGGGGACGGGGGGCCCTATTAACAGATACGCAGTATTTT. It is translated as CATSDRRGRGALLTDTQYF.